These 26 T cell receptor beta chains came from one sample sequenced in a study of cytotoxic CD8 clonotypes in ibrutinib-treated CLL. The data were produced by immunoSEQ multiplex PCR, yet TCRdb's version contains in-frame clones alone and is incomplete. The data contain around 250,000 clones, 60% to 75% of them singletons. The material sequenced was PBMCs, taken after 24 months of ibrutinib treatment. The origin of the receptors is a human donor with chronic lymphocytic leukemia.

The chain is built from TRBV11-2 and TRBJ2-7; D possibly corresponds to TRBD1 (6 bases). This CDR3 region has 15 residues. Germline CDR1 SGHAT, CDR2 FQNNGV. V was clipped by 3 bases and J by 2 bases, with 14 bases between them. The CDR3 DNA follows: TGTGCCAGCAGCTTCTGGCGGACAGATACCTACGAGCAGTACTTC. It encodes CASSFWRTDTYEQYF.

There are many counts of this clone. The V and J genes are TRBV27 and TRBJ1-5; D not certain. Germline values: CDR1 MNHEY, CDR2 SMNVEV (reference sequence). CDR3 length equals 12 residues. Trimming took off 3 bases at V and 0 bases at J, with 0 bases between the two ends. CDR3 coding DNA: TGTGCCAGCAGTTTTAGCAATCAGCCCCAGCATTTT. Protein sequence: CASSFSNQPQHF.

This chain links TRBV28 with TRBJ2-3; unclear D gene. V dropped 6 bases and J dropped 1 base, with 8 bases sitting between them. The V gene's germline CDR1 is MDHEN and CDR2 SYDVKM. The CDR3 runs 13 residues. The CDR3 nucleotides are TGTGCCAGCAGCCTGTACGGCACAGATACGCAGTATTTT. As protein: CASSLYGTDTQYF.

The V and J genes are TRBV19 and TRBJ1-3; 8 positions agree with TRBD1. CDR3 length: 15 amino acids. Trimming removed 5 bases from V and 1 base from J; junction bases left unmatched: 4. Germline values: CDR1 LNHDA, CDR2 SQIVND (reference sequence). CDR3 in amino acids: CASSVTGASGNTIYF. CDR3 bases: TGTGCCAGTAGTGTGACAGGGGCGTCTGGAAACACCATATATTTT.

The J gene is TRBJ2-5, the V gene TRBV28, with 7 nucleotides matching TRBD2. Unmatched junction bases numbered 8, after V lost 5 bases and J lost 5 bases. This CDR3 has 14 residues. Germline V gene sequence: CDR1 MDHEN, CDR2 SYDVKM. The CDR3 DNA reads TGTGCCAGCAGTGAGGCGGGAGTTAGGGAGACCCAGTACTTC. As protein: CASSEAGVRETQYF.

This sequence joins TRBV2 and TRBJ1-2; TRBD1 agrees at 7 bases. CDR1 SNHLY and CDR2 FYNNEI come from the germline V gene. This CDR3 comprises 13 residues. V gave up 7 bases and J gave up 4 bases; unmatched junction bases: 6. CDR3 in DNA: TGTGCCAGCATCCTACAGGGGACCTATGGCTACACCTTC. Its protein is CASILQGTYGYTF.

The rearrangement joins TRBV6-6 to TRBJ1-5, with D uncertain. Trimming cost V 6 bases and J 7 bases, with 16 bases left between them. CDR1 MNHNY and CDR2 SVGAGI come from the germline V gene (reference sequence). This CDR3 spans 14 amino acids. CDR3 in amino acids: CASRLPPVTQPQHF. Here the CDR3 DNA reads TGTGCCAGCAGACTACCCCCGGTAACCCAGCCCCAGCATTTT.

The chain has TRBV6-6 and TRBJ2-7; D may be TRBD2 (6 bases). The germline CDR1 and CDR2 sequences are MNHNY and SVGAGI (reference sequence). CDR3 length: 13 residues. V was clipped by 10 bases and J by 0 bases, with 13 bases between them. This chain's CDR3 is CATRGSSSYEQYF. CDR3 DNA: TGTGCCACCCGGGGGTCCAGCTCCTACGAGCAGTACTTC.

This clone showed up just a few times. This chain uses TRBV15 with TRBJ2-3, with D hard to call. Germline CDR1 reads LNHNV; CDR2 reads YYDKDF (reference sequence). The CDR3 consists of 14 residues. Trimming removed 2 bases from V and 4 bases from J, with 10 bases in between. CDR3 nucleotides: TGTGCCACCAGCAGACCCGACAATGCAGATACGCAGTATTTT. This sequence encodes CATSRPDNADTQYF.

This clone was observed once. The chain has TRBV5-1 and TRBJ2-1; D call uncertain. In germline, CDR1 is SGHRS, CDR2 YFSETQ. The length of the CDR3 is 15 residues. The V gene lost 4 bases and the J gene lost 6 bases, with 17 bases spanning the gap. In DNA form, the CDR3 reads TGCGCCAGCAGCGCCCCAGGTGTGTTTGGCAATGAGCAGTTCTTC. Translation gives CASSAPGVFGNEQFF.

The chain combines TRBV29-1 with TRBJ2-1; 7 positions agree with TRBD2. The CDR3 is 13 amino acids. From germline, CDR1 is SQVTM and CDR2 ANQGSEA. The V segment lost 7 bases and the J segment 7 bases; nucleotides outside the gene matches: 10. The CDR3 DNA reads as TGCAGCGCTCAAGCGGGATCGTTGAATGAGCAGTTCTTC. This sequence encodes CSAQAGSLNEQFF.

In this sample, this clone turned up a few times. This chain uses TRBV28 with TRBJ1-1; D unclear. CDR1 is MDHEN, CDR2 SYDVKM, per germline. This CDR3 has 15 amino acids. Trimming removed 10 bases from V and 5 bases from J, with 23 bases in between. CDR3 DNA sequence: TGTGCCACCGAACGATACGGGAAGGGAGGTACTGAAGCTTTCTTT. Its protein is CATERYGKGGTEAFF.

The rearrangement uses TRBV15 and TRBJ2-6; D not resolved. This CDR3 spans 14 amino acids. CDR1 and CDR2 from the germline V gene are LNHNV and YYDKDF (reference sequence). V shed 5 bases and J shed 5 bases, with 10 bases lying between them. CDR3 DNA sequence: TGTGCCACCAGCGCGAAAGACAGGGCCAACGTCCTGACTTTC. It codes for CATSAKDRANVLTF.

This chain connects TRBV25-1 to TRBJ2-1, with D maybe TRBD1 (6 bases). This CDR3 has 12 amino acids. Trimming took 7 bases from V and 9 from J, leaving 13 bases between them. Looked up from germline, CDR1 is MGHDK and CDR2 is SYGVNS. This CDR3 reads CASTIQGPEQFF. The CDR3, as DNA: TGTGCCAGCACCATACAGGGTCCTGAGCAGTTCTTC.

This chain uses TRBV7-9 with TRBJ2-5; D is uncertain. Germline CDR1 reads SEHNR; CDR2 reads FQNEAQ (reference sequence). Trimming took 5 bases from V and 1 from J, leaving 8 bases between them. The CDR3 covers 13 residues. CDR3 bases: TGTGCCAGCAGCCTCCCCGTCCAAGAGACCCAGTACTTC. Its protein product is CASSLPVQETQYF.

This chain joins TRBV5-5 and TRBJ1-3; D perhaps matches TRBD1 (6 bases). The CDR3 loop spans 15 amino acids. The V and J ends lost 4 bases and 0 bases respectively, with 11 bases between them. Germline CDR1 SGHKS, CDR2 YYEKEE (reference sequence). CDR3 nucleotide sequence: TGTGCCAGCAGCACGGGACATAGCTCTGGAAACACCATATATTTT. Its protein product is CASSTGHSSGNTIYF.

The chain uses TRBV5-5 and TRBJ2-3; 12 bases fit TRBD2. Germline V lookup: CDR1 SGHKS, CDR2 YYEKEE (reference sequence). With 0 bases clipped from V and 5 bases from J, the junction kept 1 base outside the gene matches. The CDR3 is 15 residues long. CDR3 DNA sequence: TGTGCCAGCAGCTTGGCTAGCGGGAGGGTAGATACGCAGTATTTT. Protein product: CASSLASGRVDTQYF. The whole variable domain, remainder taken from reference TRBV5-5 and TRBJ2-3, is DAGVTQSPTHLIKTRGQQVTLRCSPISGHKSVSWYQQVLGQGPQFIFQYYEKEERGRGNFPDRFSARQFPNYSSELNVNALLLGDSALYLCASSLASGRVDTQYFGPGTRLTVL.

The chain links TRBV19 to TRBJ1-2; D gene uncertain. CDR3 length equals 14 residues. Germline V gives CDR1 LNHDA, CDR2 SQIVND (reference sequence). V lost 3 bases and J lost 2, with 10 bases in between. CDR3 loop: CASSIRPRNYGYTF. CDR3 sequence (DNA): TGTGCCAGTAGTATTCGGCCCCGAAACTATGGCTACACCTTC.

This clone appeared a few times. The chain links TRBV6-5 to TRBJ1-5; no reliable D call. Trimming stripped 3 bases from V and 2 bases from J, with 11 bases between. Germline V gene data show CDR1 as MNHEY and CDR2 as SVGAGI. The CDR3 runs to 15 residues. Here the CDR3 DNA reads TGTGCCAGCAGTTATGATATCACAGGCAATCAGCCCCAGCATTTT. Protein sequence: CASSYDITGNQPQHF.

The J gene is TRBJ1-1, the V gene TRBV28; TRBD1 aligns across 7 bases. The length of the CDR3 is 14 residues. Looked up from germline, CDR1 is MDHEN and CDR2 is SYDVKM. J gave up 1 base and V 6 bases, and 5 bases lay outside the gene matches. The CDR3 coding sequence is TGTGCCAGCAGAACTACAGGGGAGAACACTGAAGCTTTCTTT. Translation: CASRTTGENTEAFF. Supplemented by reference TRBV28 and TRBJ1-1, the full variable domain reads DVKVTQSSRYLVKRTGEKVFLECVQDMDHENMFWYRQDPGLGLRLIYFSYDVKMKEKGDIPEGYSVSREKKERFSLILESASTNQTSMYLCASRTTGENTEAFFGQGTRLTVV.

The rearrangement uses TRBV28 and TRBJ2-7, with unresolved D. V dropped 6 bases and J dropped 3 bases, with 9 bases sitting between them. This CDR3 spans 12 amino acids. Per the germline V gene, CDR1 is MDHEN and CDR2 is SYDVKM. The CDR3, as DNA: TGTGCCAGCAGGGAACCCCTCTACGAGCAGTACTTC. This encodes CASREPLYEQYF.

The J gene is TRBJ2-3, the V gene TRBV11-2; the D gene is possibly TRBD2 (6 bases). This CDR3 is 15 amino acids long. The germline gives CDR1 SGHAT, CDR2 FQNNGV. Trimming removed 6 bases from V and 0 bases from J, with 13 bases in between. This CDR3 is CASRYSGESTDTQYF. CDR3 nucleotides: TGTGCCAGCAGATATAGCGGAGAAAGCACAGATACGCAGTATTTT.

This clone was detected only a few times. CDR3 DNA: TGTGCCAGTAGTTTTGGCGGCTCCTCCTACGAGCAGTACTTC. Translated: CASSFGGSSYEQYF. This chain connects TRBV19 to TRBJ2-7; D call uncertain. V was pared by 5 bases and J by 0 bases, with 11 bases between. CDR1 and CDR2 from the germline V gene are LNHDA and SQIVND (reference sequence). The CDR3 extends over 14 amino acids.

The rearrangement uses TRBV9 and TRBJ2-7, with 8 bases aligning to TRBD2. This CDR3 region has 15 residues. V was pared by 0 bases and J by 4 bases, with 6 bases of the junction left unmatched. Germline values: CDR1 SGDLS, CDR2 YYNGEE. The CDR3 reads CASSVGSGSRYEQYF. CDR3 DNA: TGTGCCAGCAGCGTAGGGAGCGGGAGCCGGTACGAGCAGTACTTC.

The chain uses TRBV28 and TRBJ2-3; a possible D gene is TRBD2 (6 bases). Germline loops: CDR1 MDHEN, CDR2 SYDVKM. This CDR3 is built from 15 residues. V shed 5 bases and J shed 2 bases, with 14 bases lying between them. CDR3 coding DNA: TGTGCCAGCAGTCCGACCGGGGGATACACAGATACGCAGTATTTT. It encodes CASSPTGGYTDTQYF.

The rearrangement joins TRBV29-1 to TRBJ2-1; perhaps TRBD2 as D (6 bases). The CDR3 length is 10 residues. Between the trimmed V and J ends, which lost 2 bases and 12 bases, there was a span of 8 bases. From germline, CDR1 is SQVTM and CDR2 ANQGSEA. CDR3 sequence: CSVESGLQFF. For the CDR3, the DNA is TGCAGCGTTGAATCGGGACTGCAGTTCTTC.